This T cell receptor beta chain was identified during a study of blood T cell repertoires in COVID-19. Background on the study: Sites across the United States, Italy and Spain contributed samples from acute and convalescent COVID-19. Sources were T cells, B-cell-depleted T cells, or PBMCs; the material itself was cDNA or gDNA.

Original processing methods: Quantification of nucleated cells was approximated via reference gene primer amplification. Assay used: immunoSEQ multiplex PCR; TCRdb lists only in-frame clones, some missing. For V, J and clone size, that table is used; D and trimming come from the DNA. The table records hundreds of thousands of clones, roughly 80% of them present only once. In this sample, this clone turned up a few times. This CDR3 spans 14 amino acids. V was cut by 5 bases and J by 7 bases, with 15 bases left in between. Germline V gene lookup returns CDR1 LNHDA and CDR2 SQIVND (reference sequence). The receptor comes from an elderly woman with acute or convalescent COVID-19. Sequencing was done on a sample of peripheral blood. The V call is TRBV19, the J call TRBJ1-5, with a tentative D call TRBD1 (6 bases). The CDR3 loop reads CASSAGQFGQPQHF. CDR3 DNA sequence: TGTGCCAGTAGTGCAGGACAGTTCGGCCAGCCCCAGCATTTT.